Following are 30 T cell receptor beta chains from one sample sequenced in a study of beta chain features in type 1 diabetes. Study-level results: Among all four CD4+ subsets, Type 1 diabetes patients had TCRB CDR3s that were moderately but significantly shorter.

Expressed TCRB transcripts were sequenced because the entire RNA isolate underwent reverse transcription. Produced via immunoSEQ multiplex PCR; TCRdb's table is partial and in-frame only. Of 300,000 to 350,000 clones in the sample, 9.3% were seen once. The antigens for these receptors are not known. Sequencing input: central memory CD4+ T cells from blood. The receptors originated from a man aged 30 to 39 with type 1 diabetes.

A few counts support this clone. V gene TRBV10-3 combines with J gene TRBJ2-7, with D tentatively TRBD1 or TRBD2 (5 bases each). The V and J ends lost 4 bases and 7 bases respectively, with 17 bases between them. CDR1 is ENHRY and CDR2 is SYGVKD in the germline V gene. The length of the CDR3 is 14 residues. The DNA of the CDR3 is TGTGCCATCAGTGTGGGAGACAGCGTACTGGAGCAGTACTTC. Translated: CAISVGDSVLEQYF.

The chain combines TRBV7-2 with TRBJ1-1, with 7 bases lining up with TRBD1. There are 14 residues in the CDR3. Germline-derived CDR1 and CDR2 are SGHTA and FQGNSA. Trimming removed 8 bases from V and 0 bases from J; junction bases left unmatched: 6. The CDR3 DNA reads as TGTGCCAGCGGAAGGGGACAGATGAACACTGAAGCTTTCTTT. Its translation is CASGRGQMNTEAFF.

This clone came up a few times. The chain has TRBV21-1 and TRBJ2-3. TRBV21-1 corresponds to a pseudogene. This CDR3 has 14 amino acids. The CDR3 here is CASLRAIQIDTQYF. In nucleotides, the CDR3 is TGTGCCAGCCTCCGGGCCATCCAAATAGATACGCAGTATTTT.

This clone has just a few counts. V usage is TRBV21-1 and J usage is TRBJ2-5; no check of the table's D call, TRBD1, against the DNA was made. TRBV21-1 is a listed pseudogene. There are 18 residues in the CDR3. CDR3 protein: CASSKADRANDPQETQYF. The CDR3 DNA reads as TGTGCCAGCAGCAAAGCAGACAGGGCAAACGATCCTCAAGAGACCCAGTACTTC.

This clone was counted between two and nine times. CDR3 loop: CASSLVSRGAQDTQYF. CDR3 nucleotides: TGTGCCAGCAGCTTAGTCTCGCGGGGAGCACAAGATACGCAGTATTTT. The chain employs TRBV7-2 and TRBJ2-3; D perhaps matches TRBD2 (6 bases). CDR3 length: 16 residues. The V and J ends lost 1 base and 5 bases respectively, with 16 bases between them. Germline lookup yields CDR1 SGHTA and CDR2 FQGNSA.

This clone came up a few times. DNA for the CDR3: TGTGCCAGCTCACCGGGACTAGCGGGGGCCGCCGAGGGGTTCTTC. Amino acid sequence: CASSPGLAGAAEGFF. V usage is TRBV18 and J usage is TRBJ2-1; TRBD2 agrees at 14 bases. Germline V gene sequence: CDR1 KGHSH, CDR2 LQKENI. The CDR3 has 15 residues. The J segment lost 15 bases and the V segment lost 3 bases, leaving 10 bases of the junction unmatched.

V and J are TRBV20-1 and TRBJ1-1; 7 nucleotides line up with TRBD1. The CDR3 is made up of 11 amino acids. V dropped 6 bases and J dropped 13; count of bases not matched to a gene: 11. Germline assignment: CDR1 DFQATT and CDR2 SNEGSKA (reference sequence). The CDR3 sequence: CSAAGQPGVFF. The CDR3, as DNA: TGCAGTGCCGCGGGACAGCCCGGGGTTTTCTTT.

This clone showed up just a few times. The chain is built from TRBV4-3 and TRBJ2-3, with 9 bases lining up with TRBD1. V shed 4 bases, J shed 4 bases, and the junction held 9 bases outside the gene matches. Germline CDR1 LGHNA, CDR2 YSLEER. The CDR3 runs 16 residues. The CDR3 sequence: CASSRETGGRSDTQYF. The CDR3 region has the DNA TGCGCCAGCAGCCGAGAGACAGGGGGGAGGTCAGATACGCAGTATTTT.

The sample holds a few counts of this clone. The genes are TRBV29-1 and TRBJ1-1, with D possibly matching TRBD1 (5 bases). Per the germline V gene, CDR1 is SQVTM and CDR2 is ANQGSEA. V lost 4 bases to trimming and J lost 0 bases, with 27 bases between them. CDR3 length: 19 residues. The CDR3 loop is CSVVDPGQPFRGLNTEAFF. DNA of the CDR3: TGCAGCGTTGTGGACCCGGGGCAGCCATTCCGAGGGTTGAACACTGAAGCTTTCTTT.

The J gene is TRBJ2-6, the V gene TRBV5-4; D is ambiguous. CDR3 length: 16 residues. Per the germline V gene, CDR1 is SGHNT and CDR2 is YYREEE (reference sequence). The V end lost 4 bases, the J end lost 0 bases, and 11 bases lay between the germline ends. The CDR3 coding sequence is TGTGCCAGCAGCATGGCTCAGAGCTCTGGGGCCAACGTCCTGACTTTC. Its translation: CASSMAQSSGANVLTF.

The chain links TRBV25-1 to TRBJ2-2, with 13 bases lining up with TRBD2. This CDR3 has 17 residues. The junction had 7 bases not matched to a gene; V was cut back by 1 base and J by 8 bases. CDR1 MGHDK and CDR2 SYGVNS come from the germline V gene. CDR3 in DNA: TGTGCCAGCAGTGAATCAGGACTAGCGGGGGACAGAGGGGAGCTGTTTTTT. It yields the protein CASSESGLAGDRGELFF. Drawing the rest from reference TRBV25-1 and TRBJ2-2, the complete variable domain is EADIYQTPRYLVIGTGKKITLECSQTMGHDKMYWYQQDPGMELHLIHYSYGVNSTEKGDLSSESTVSRIRTEHFPLTLESARPSHTSQYLCASSESGLAGDRGELFFGEGSRLTVL.

The genes are TRBV11-2 and TRBJ2-5, with TRBD2 matching over 8 bases. Germline assignment: CDR1 SGHAT and CDR2 FQNNGV. CDR3 length equals 18 residues. V shed 0 bases and J 4 bases; nucleotides not matched to a gene: 13. The CDR3 protein is CASSLDVSTALAGETQYF. The CDR3 DNA is TGTGCCAGCAGCTTAGATGTATCAACGGCCCTAGCGGGAGAGACCCAGTACTTC.

In this sample, this clone turned up a few times. The CDR3 region is CASSFQGPTEAFF. The CDR3 DNA follows: TGTGCCAGCAGTTTTCAAGGGCCCACTGAAGCTTTCTTT. This chain links TRBV27 with TRBJ1-1; no reliable D call. Germline V lookup: CDR1 MNHEY, CDR2 SMNVEV (reference sequence). V was clipped by 3 bases and J by 4 bases, with 9 bases between them. The CDR3 has 13 residues.

The J gene is TRBJ1-1, the V gene TRBV27; TRBD1 matches 8 bases. CDR1 and CDR2 (germline): MNHEY, SMNVEV (reference sequence). CDR3 length equals 14 residues. V lost 6 bases and J lost 4; bases outside the gene matches: 7. Here the CDR3 DNA reads TGTGCCAGCAGGCGGGACAGGTCCTTCACTGAAGCTTTCTTT. Residues: CASRRDRSFTEAFF.

This clone showed up just a few times. The chain has TRBV5-1 and TRBJ2-7; D is possibly TRBD2 (5 bases). The CDR3 is 13 residues long. V was cut by 3 bases and J by 2 bases, with 9 bases left in between. In germline, CDR1 is SGHRS, CDR2 YFSETQ. The CDR3 DNA is TGCGCCAGCAGCTGGGGAGATGCCTACGAGCAGTACTTC. This sequence encodes CASSWGDAYEQYF.

This clone was observed many times. This chain uses TRBV6-5 with TRBJ2-1; D might be TRBD1 (6 bases). Germline lookup yields CDR1 MNHEY and CDR2 SVGAGI. This CDR3 region has 15 residues. The CDR3 DNA sequence: TGTGCGACAGAACACCGGGACACGGGGTTTTCTGAGCAGTTCTTC. Its protein product is CATEHRDTGFSEQFF.

V gene TRBV5-4 combines with J gene TRBJ1-2, with D possibly TRBD1 on 6 matching bases. The CDR3 consists of 16 residues. V was clipped by 6 bases and J by 7 bases, with 25 bases between them. Looked up from germline, CDR1 is SGHNT and CDR2 is YYREEE (reference sequence). The CDR3 loop is CASTWGAELFRGGYTF. For the CDR3, the DNA is TGTGCCAGCACCTGGGGGGCAGAACTTTTTCGTGGTGGCTACACCTTC.

V is TRBV7-6 and J is TRBJ1-6; D gene uncertain. The CDR3 runs to 15 residues. The germline gives CDR1 SGHVS, CDR2 FNYEAQ. The V end was cut by 5 bases, the J end by 5 bases, with 13 bases between. The CDR3 loop reads CASSGRDGHNSPLHF. The CDR3 DNA follows: TGTGCCAGCAGCGGGCGGGATGGCCATAATTCACCCCTCCACTTT.

In this sample, this clone turned up a few times. The chain has TRBV7-2 and TRBJ2-1; 9 bases line up with TRBD2. Germline-derived CDR1 and CDR2 are SGHTA and FQGNSA. V gave up 7 bases and J gave up 8 bases; unmatched junction bases: 18. The CDR3 length is 17 residues. The CDR3 sequence: CASTPRLGGGGTDEQFF. The DNA for the CDR3 is TGTGCCAGCACACCACGCCTCGGCGGGGGGGGCACGGATGAGCAGTTCTTC.

This clone was detected many times. The CDR3 nucleotides read TGCAGCGTTGAGTCAGGGGCGGCTTACGAGCAGTACTTC. Amino acids: CSVESGAAYEQYF. This chain uses TRBV29-1 with TRBJ2-7; tentatively, D is TRBD1 (6 bases). The CDR3 runs to 13 residues. The germline V gene has CDR1 SQVTM and CDR2 ANQGSEA. The V end lost 3 bases, the J end lost 4 bases, and 13 bases lay between the germline ends.

This clone was found a few times. As DNA, the CDR3 is TGTGCCTGGGAGCCCGCTTTCCCCCGCAATGAGCAGTTCTTC. This encodes CAWEPAFPRNEQFF. The chain recombines TRBV30 with TRBJ2-1; no reliable D call. Germline V lookup: CDR1 GTSNPN, CDR2 SVGIG (reference sequence). The CDR3 has 14 residues. Deletions cut 5 bases from V and 6 bases from J, with 17 bases between.

This clone was counted only a few times. The chain joins TRBV5-1 to TRBJ2-7, with TRBD1 identical over 8 bases. J gave up 4 bases and V 7 bases, and 13 bases lay outside the gene matches. The CDR3 has 15 residues. CDR1 and CDR2 from the germline V gene are SGHRS and YFSETQ. CDR3 sequence reads: CASAHSGGAGYEQYF. CDR3 nucleotides: TGCGCCAGCGCCCACTCAGGGGGCGCGGGGTACGAGCAGTACTTC.

This clone has more than one count but fewer than ten. This chain uses TRBV4-3 with TRBJ2-3; 14 bases fit TRBD2. V gave up 1 base and J gave up 2 bases; unmatched junction bases: 5. The germline V gene encodes CDR1 LGHNA and CDR2 YSLEER. This CDR3 has 18 amino acids. The CDR3 reads CASSQGTSGGPFTDTQYF. The DNA for the CDR3 is TGCGCCAGCAGCCAAGGGACTAGCGGGGGGCCGTTCACAGATACGCAGTATTTT.

In its sample, this clone was seen a few times. The V and J genes are TRBV29-1 and TRBJ2-2; D unclear. Trimming took off 1 base at V and 0 bases at J, with 6 bases between the two ends. CDR3 length: 14 residues. Germline CDR1 reads SQVTM; CDR2 reads ANQGSEA. The CDR3 DNA reads TGCAGCGTTGAAGGCTTCGCGAACACCGGGGAGCTGTTTTTT. Protein product: CSVEGFANTGELFF.

The V and J genes are TRBV27 and TRBJ2-1; D may be TRBD2 (7 bases). The CDR3 has 15 amino acids. CDR1 and CDR2 from the germline V gene are MNHEY and SMNVEV (reference sequence). Trimming stripped 7 bases from V and 6 bases from J, with 19 bases between. Here the CDR3 DNA reads TGTGCCAGCACCCCTGGACTAGGAGGGGGCAATGAGCAGTTCTTC. It encodes CASTPGLGGGNEQFF.

This clone has a handful of counts. The chain links TRBV29-1 to TRBJ2-2; D uncertain. This CDR3 spans 14 amino acids. CDR1 and CDR2 (germline): SQVTM, ANQGSEA. Trimming left V 3 bases short and J 1 base short, with 9 bases between. The CDR3 region has the DNA TGCAGCGTTGAGAACTCCTGGAACACCGGGGAGCTGTTTTTT. Residues: CSVENSWNTGELFF.

This clone was detected a few times. The rearrangement joins TRBV9 to TRBJ1-2, with 10 bases matching TRBD1. CDR3 size: 15 residues. V was clipped by 0 bases and J by 6 bases; unmatched bases: 5. CDR1 and CDR2 from the germline V gene are SGDLS and YYNGEE. In DNA, the CDR3 is TGTGCCAGCAGCGTAGCGCCGACAGGGGGCCATGGCTACACCTTC. It translates to CASSVAPTGGHGYTF.

In its sample, this clone was seen once. Compared with germline, one end of the junction differs, possibly owing to a read error. The CDR3 sequence is CASSYGQRETRYF. The CDR3 DNA sequence: TGTGCCAGCAGTTACGGCCAGAGAGAGACCCGGTACTTC. This chain uses TRBV6-5 with TRBJ2-5; D gene ambiguous. Germline values: CDR1 MNHEY, CDR2 SVGAGI. CDR3 length: 13 amino acids.

The J gene is TRBJ2-1, the V gene TRBV19; 11 nucleotides match TRBD2. Trimming took 0 bases from V and 4 from J; bases not matched to a gene: 2. In germline, CDR1 is LNHDA, CDR2 SQIVND (reference sequence). The CDR3 consists of 16 residues. The CDR3 coding sequence is TGTGCCAGTAGTATAGAGACTAGCGGGGTATACAATGAGCAGTTCTTC. Translation: CASSIETSGVYNEQFF. Variable domain in full (rest from reference TRBV19 and TRBJ2-1): DGGITQSPKYLFRKEGQNVTLSCEQNLNHDAMYWYRQDPGQGLRLIYYSQIVNDFQKGDIAEGYSVSREKKESFPLTVTSAQKNPTAFYLCASSIETSGVYNEQFFGPGTRLTVL.

This clone has a handful of counts. The chain combines TRBV7-2 with TRBJ2-5, with D unclear. Germline V gives CDR1 SGHTA, CDR2 FQGNSA. V lost 3 bases to trimming and J lost 5 bases, with 13 bases between them. The CDR3 loop spans 14 amino acids. The CDR3 region has the DNA TGTGCCAGCAGCTTCGGTTCCGTAATGGAGACCCAGTACTTC. Amino acids: CASSFGSVMETQYF. The variable domain in full, completed from reference TRBV7-2 and TRBJ2-5, reads GAGVSQSPSNKVTEKGKDVELRCDPISGHTALYWYRQSLGQGLEFLIYFQGNSAPDKSGLPSDRFSAERTGGSVSTLTIQRTQQEDSAVYLCASSFGSVMETQYFGPGTRLLVL.